This note documents a single TCR beta chain sequence. These data come from a study of technical replicates of blood from a few donors. TCRdb keeps only in-frame clones here, not all; method: immunoSEQ multiplex PCR. Among 81,000 or so clones listed, about 96% were seen once. The CDR3 consists of 14 residues. Germline loops: CDR1 LNHNV, CDR2 YYDKDF (reference sequence). J gave up 8 bases and V 3 bases, and 5 bases lay outside the gene matches. Sequenced input: T cells isolated from PBMCs. The chain uses TRBV15 and TRBJ1-2; 11 bases align to TRBD1. The TCR comes from a human donor in good health. This CDR3 is CATSRRTGGDGYTF. In DNA, the CDR3 is TGTGCCACCAGCAGGAGGACAGGGGGCGACGGCTACACCTTC.